This TCR beta chain was sequenced in a study of cytomegalovirus exposure and HLA in healthy donors. Looking at the study overall: HLA-typed donors contributed some 77 million unique TCRs, which were held in an early data release. Study findings and constraints: Cytomegalovirus association was assigned to about 150 TCR beta chains. A link between a missense DCLRE1C variant and TCR beta V- and J-gene trimming emerged from a later analysis.

V was pared by 6 bases and J by 1 base, with 6 bases of the junction left unmatched. The germline V gene has CDR1 WNHNN and CDR2 SYGVQD (reference sequence). There are 16 residues in the CDR3. Researchers ran the PCR with 60 Vbeta and 13 Jbeta primers. Under the authors' procedure: Some 11 million of the roughly 80 million unique TCR beta chains counted in a later analysis were shared. Method: immunoSEQ multiplex PCR; TCRdb's copy keeps in-frame clones and lacks some. D and trimming were read from the DNA, whereas the V and J calls and clone size are those reported in that table. This sample has roughly 140,000 clones; 79% occur once, and the top ten carry 6.5% to 8%. A remark on this clone: Its target is unknown.

The rearrangement links TRBV10-1 to TRBJ2-2; 9 bases line up with TRBD1. This receptor was obtained from a woman aged 40 to 55 in good health and CMV-seropositive. Sequencing was done on a sample of PBMCs. CDR3 loop: CASSRTGALNTGELFF. The CDR3 nucleotides read TGCGCCAGCAGCAGGACAGGGGCCCTGAACACCGGGGAGCTGTTTTTT.